The rows below give T cell receptor beta chains drawn from one sample of a study of blood T cells in healthy people across ages. One entry per CDR3 protein, called by TCRdb with MiXCR from the 5' RACE reads. The sample lists 1.5 million to 2 million distinct CDR3 sequences, about 28% occurring once. The source material was blood. The receptors were gathered from a woman in her twenties or thirties in good health. The conserved cysteine and the conserved F or W are not part of the CDR3 here. Rows may omit the clone size; those that give it use once, few, many or a size class.

>TRBJ2-1|15|TRBV7-3|many
ASSKYQGGSSYNEQF
>TRBJ1-5|12|TRBV29-1|many
SVRDRGNNQPQH
>TRBJ1-2|11|TRBV7-2|few
ASRAGGSWGYT
>TRBJ2-1|15|TRBV12-3/TRBV12-4|few
ASSFLRTSGSYNEQF
>TRBJ1-1|12|TRBV5-5|.
ASSFRQGNTEAF
>TRBJ2-1|11|TRBV29-1|.
SVDPTNNNEQF
>TRBJ2-7|10|TRBV20-1|many
SVRTGNYEQY
>TRBJ1-4|14|TRBV6-5|few
ASSYSPQGRGEKLF
>TRBJ1-5|13|TRBV7-9|many
ASSLGAGRNQPQH
>TRBJ1-2|15|TRBV7-9|.
SSSLFTGAQGTYGYT
>TRBJ1-6|15|TRBV4-1|.
ASSHRETRTYNSPLH
>TRBJ2-3|10|TRBV6-5|few
ASRTSTDKQY
>TRBJ2-7|14|TRBV25-1|.
ASSDQRTGGSYEQY
>TRBJ2-7|13|TRBV20-1|many
SAPPSRGSSYEQY
>TRBJ2-1|9|TRBV2|.
ASRFGDEQF
>TRBJ2-1|11|TRBV5-1|many
ASSVIPEGEQF
>TRBJ1-3|10|TRBV6-2/TRBV6-3|.
ASMFLGNTIY
>TRBJ2-5|12|TRBV5-1|.
ASRAGRGQETQY
>TRBJ2-1|12|TRBV25-1|few
ASREGQGSVEQF
>TRBJ2-1|14|TRBV25-1|few
ASSAPGQGVLNEQF
>TRBJ1-4|15|TRBV20-1|.
SAGPRRETGRGEKRF
>TRBJ1-4|13|TRBV7-6|.
ASSSRQVRGGKLF
>TRBJ2-7|15|TRBV4-1|many
ASSQGSAGGLSDEQY
>TRBJ2-7|12|TRBV13|.
ASSLVDTSYEQY
>TRBJ1-1|13|TRBV9|.
ASSVAPGGFTEAF
>TRBJ1-1|14|TRBV3-1|few
ASSQVFGRSNTEAF
>TRBJ1-5|15|TRBV20-1|few
SARARPGQGLNQPQH
>TRBJ2-5|15|TRBV28|few
ASSTSASGGGGETQY
>TRBJ2-7|9|TRBV20-1|few
SARATYEQY
>TRBJ2-3|14|TRBV5-1|many
ASSWASGGYTDTQY
>TRBJ2-3|12|TRBV27|.
ASSFGGVPDTQY
>TRBJ2-7|9|TRBV2|.
ASRTGGGQY
>TRBJ2-5|11|TRBV7-6|few
ASSPPRLHEQY
>TRBJ2-4|12|TRBV15|.
TTSRGDRDNIQY
>TRBJ1-2|11|TRBV4-2|many
ASRTGRGDGYT
>TRBJ2-7|9|TRBV29-1|many
SVGSSHEQY
>TRBJ2-1|8|TRBV30|few
AWSGNEQF
>TRBJ1-1|12|TRBV5-1|.
ASSLSGWDTEAF
>TRBJ2-1|12|TRBV24-1|few
ATSGPGTSGEQF
>TRBJ2-4|16|TRBV20-1|many
SARDLDLSVLAKNIQY
>TRBJ1-2|14|TRBV5-5|few
ASSSHVGTAIYGYT
>TRBJ2-1|12|TRBV29-1|many
SVERGMGHNEQF
>TRBJ2-7|11|TRBV10-3|many
AIGASGSYEQY
>TRBJ1-1|13|TRBV10-2|few
ASSESLGKNTEAF
>TRBJ2-5|11|TRBV20-1|few
SAAGGSQETQY
>TRBJ2-1|13|TRBV28|.
ASNYGDRGKGEQF
>TRBJ2-1|10|TRBV20-1|few
SAWGTYNEQF
>TRBJ2-1|11|TRBV12-3/TRBV12-4|.
ASSFGPSYEQF